The 14 T cell receptor beta chains presented below share a single source sample, sequenced in a study of spatial heterogeneity in lung cancer (dated by TCRdb to the late 2010s). Library generation was performed with 5' RACE. The sequencer listed for this sample is NextSeq 500. TCRdb redid the processing of the public reads, applying fastp at Q25 and MiXCR, and retained in-frame beta chains. Rows are combined by CDR3 protein, so each entry shows the most common genes and DNA. This sample has some 14,000 distinct CDR3 sequences in its table, and roughly 5.2% of those were observed once. The top ten constitute about 38% of the sample. The time point label for this specimen denotes: sample taken at primary tumor resection. Whole RNA extracted from tumor and nontumor lung tissue, or from cryopreserved PBMC samples, was used for TCR sequencing without cell sorting. The input for sequencing was lung tumor tissue, taken at surgery. The receptors come from a human donor with early-stage non-small cell lung cancer.

This clonotype was found a few times. In a library made to pick up alpha chains, this beta chain is a stray read with a size that means little. The V call is TRBV6-6, the J call TRBJ1-5, with 7 bases aligning to TRBD1. Per the germline V gene, CDR1 is MNHNY and CDR2 is SVGAGI (reference sequence). CDR3 length: 14 residues. Trimming took 5 bases from V and 4 from J; bases not matched to a gene: 5. Here the CDR3 DNA reads TGTGCCAGCAGTCCCCAGGGGGGAAATCAGCCCCAGCATTTT. This gives the protein CASSPQGGNQPQHF.

This clonotype was observed many times. Within a library made for alpha chains, this beta chain is off target, and its count is uninformative. The V gene is TRBV7-3, the J gene TRBJ1-1; unclear D gene. Germline V gene lookup returns CDR1 SGHTA and CDR2 FQGTGA. The CDR3 covers 13 residues. The V gene lost 6 bases and the J gene lost 4 bases, with 12 bases spanning the gap. CDR3 sequence (DNA): TGTGCCAGCAGTATACAGAAGAGCACTGAAGCTTTCTTT. Translated: CASSIQKSTEAFF.

This clonotype was observed at least ten times. In a library made to pick up alpha chains, this beta chain is a stray read with a size that means little. V gene TRBV5-4 combines with J gene TRBJ2-3; possibly TRBD2 for D (6 bases). The germline gives CDR1 SGHNT, CDR2 YYREEE (reference sequence). The CDR3 sequence is 16 residues long. The V gene lost 3 bases and the J gene lost 0 bases, with 14 bases spanning the gap. CDR3 sequence reads: CASSSTLSGSTDTQYF. The CDR3 DNA is TGTGCCAGCAGCTCTACGCTCAGCGGGAGCACAGATACGCAGTATTTT.

In this sample, this clonotype turned up many times. The library was designed around alpha chains, so this beta chain is a stray read whose abundance carries little weight. The CDR3 DNA reads TGTGCCAGCTCACCATCGCTAGCGGGATATGAGCAGTTCTTC. Its translation: CASSPSLAGYEQFF. The V call is TRBV18, the J call TRBJ2-1, with TRBD2 matching over 9 bases. The CDR3 length is 14 residues. J gave up 8 bases and V 2 bases, and 4 bases lay outside the gene matches. The germline V gene encodes CDR1 KGHSH and CDR2 LQKENI.

This clonotype showed up many times. Since the library was made to target alpha chains, this beta chain is a stray read and its abundance is not meaningful. This chain uses TRBV5-4 with TRBJ2-5; 7 bases are shared with TRBD1. Germline trimming cut 4 bases from V and 2 bases from J; bases unmatched to any gene: 5. The CDR3 covers 14 residues. Germline values: CDR1 SGHNT, CDR2 YYREEE (reference sequence). The CDR3 coding sequence is TGTGCCAGCAGCAGAAGACAGGGACAAGAGACCCAGTACTTC. It codes for CASSRRQGQETQYF.

This clonotype is medium-sized. This beta chain is an off-target read within a library intended for alpha chains, so its frequency means little. This chain links TRBV4-2 with TRBJ1-1, with unresolved D. CDR1 is LGHNA, CDR2 YNFKEQ, per germline. Trimming took 0 bases from V and 11 from J, leaving 10 bases between them. This CDR3 is 12 amino acids long. DNA of the CDR3: TGTGCCAGCAGCCAAGAAGGCCTATGGGCTTTCTTT. It codes for CASSQEGLWAFF.

This clonotype was seen many times. This beta chain is a stray read from a library made for alpha chains; its abundance is not meaningful. This chain joins TRBV7-2 and TRBJ2-7; 8 bases line up with TRBD2. Germline CDR1 and CDR2: SGHTA and FQGNSA. The CDR3 consists of 15 residues. The V and J ends lost 1 base and 4 bases, in that order; junction bases with no gene match: 6. CDR3 DNA sequence: TGTGCCAGCAGCTTAGTAACAGCGGGAGCTTACGAGCAGTACGTC. It encodes CASSLVTAGAYEQYV.

In its sample, this clonotype was seen many times. In a library made to pick up alpha chains, this beta chain is a stray read with a size that means little. This sequence joins TRBV7-8 and TRBJ1-5; 7 bases are a match to TRBD1. With V trimmed by 5 bases and J by 7 bases, 2 bases remained unmatched. The CDR3 has 12 amino acids. Germline loops: CDR1 SGHVS, CDR2 FQNEAQ. This CDR3 reads CASSQQGQPQHF. CDR3 coding DNA: TGTGCCAGCAGCCAACAGGGGCAGCCCCAGCATTTT.

A word on this clonotype: The library was designed around alpha chains, so this beta chain is a stray read whose abundance carries little weight. V is TRBV6-2 or TRBV6-3 and J is TRBJ2-5; 9 nucleotides align to TRBD1. J was trimmed by 5 bases and V by 2 bases; bases with no gene match: 15. Germline V gives CDR1 MNHEY, CDR2 SVGEGT. The CDR3 length is 18 residues. The CDR3 nucleotides are TGTGCCAGCAGTTACGCGATGGCCGGGACAGGGTCTTTCGAGACCCAGTACTTC. Translated, it gives CASSYAMAGTGSFETQYF.

By sample share, this clonotype is large. This beta chain is a stray sequence in a library constructed for alpha chains; its clone size is not meaningful. This chain joins TRBV12-3 or TRBV12-4 and TRBJ2-4, with unresolved D. V lost 1 base to trimming and J lost 7 bases, with 8 bases between them. This CDR3 spans 13 amino acids. The CDR3 DNA is TGTGCCAGCAGTTTAGGGCACGCGAACATTCAGTACTTC. Its protein product is CASSLGHANIQYF.

This clonotype has more than one count but fewer than ten. The size of this beta chain means little, since it is a stray read in a library made for alpha chains. The rearrangement links TRBV12-3 or TRBV12-4 to TRBJ2-1, with 7 bases matching TRBD2. V shed 3 bases and J 6 bases; nucleotides not matched to a gene: 14. This CDR3 is 17 amino acids long. CDR3 DNA: TGTGCCAGCAGTTTGCTAAGAGTAGCGGGTAGTTCCAATGAGCAGTTCTTC. It encodes CASSLLRVAGSSNEQFF.

This clonotype has at least ten counts. A library made for alpha chains picked up this beta chain off target, so its size means little. The chain combines TRBV19 with TRBJ2-5; TRBD2 matches 7 bases. V shed 9 bases and J 6 bases; nucleotides not matched to a gene: 28. The CDR3 is 19 residues long. CDR1 LNHDA and CDR2 SQIVND come from the germline V gene (reference sequence). CDR3 nucleotide sequence: TGTGCCAGCTCACCTCCTCAGACTGGCGGGAGTGGTTATCGGAAGACCCAGTACTTC. This gives the protein CASSPPQTGGSGYRKTQYF.

Notes on this clonotype: This beta chain is off target for a library built for alpha chains, so its abundance means little. The V call is TRBV12-3 or TRBV12-4, the J call TRBJ2-7; 7 bases are shared with TRBD2. This CDR3 has 13 residues. V dropped 2 bases and J dropped 6; count of bases not matched to a gene: 4. The CDR3 loop reads CASSLRWGGEQYF. The CDR3 bases are TGTGCCAGCAGTTTAAGATGGGGGGGCGAGCAGTACTTC.

On this clonotype: This beta chain appears as a stray read in a library generated for alpha chains; its size is not informative. This chain connects TRBV27 to TRBJ2-3, with 7 bases matching TRBD2. Germline-derived CDR1 and CDR2 are MNHEY and SMNVEV (reference sequence). This CDR3 comprises 15 residues. V gave up 5 bases and J gave up 4 bases; unmatched junction bases: 9. This chain's CDR3 is CASSRTGGFADTQYF. In DNA, the CDR3 is TGTGCCAGCAGTAGGACGGGGGGATTCGCAGATACGCAGTATTTT.